The 2 T cell receptor beta chains presented below share a single source sample, sequenced in a study of T cells after yellow fever vaccination. TCRdb reanalysed the 5' RACE reads using MiXCR and keeps one entry per CDR3 protein. Of 400,000 to 650,000 distinct CDR3 sequences detected, roughly 22% appear once; the ten largest clones hold approximately 15%. The source was PBMCs, collected about 21 days after the first yellow fever vaccination. The origin of the receptors is a man between 18 and 29 years old who received the YFV17D yellow fever vaccine.

This clonotype was seen a handful of times. This chain connects TRBV7-2 to TRBJ2-6; no definite D call. The V end was cut by 5 bases, the J end by 0 bases, with 8 bases between. This CDR3 spans 15 amino acids. Germline loops: CDR1 SGHTA, CDR2 FQGNSA. CDR3 region: CASSPKGSGANVLTF. In DNA form, the CDR3 reads TGTGCCAGCAGCCCCAAGGGCTCTGGGGCCAACGTCCTGACTTTC.

This clonotype showed up just once. The genes are TRBV7-3 and TRBJ2-1; 14 bases are a match to TRBD2. CDR1 and CDR2 from the germline V gene are SGHTA and FQGTGA. V was clipped by 4 bases and J by 7 bases; unmatched bases: 6. This CDR3 region has 16 residues. CDR3 DNA: TGTGCCAGCAGCTCCGGAAGACTAGCGGGGGGGAATGAGCAGTTCTTC. It codes for CASSSGRLAGGNEQFF.